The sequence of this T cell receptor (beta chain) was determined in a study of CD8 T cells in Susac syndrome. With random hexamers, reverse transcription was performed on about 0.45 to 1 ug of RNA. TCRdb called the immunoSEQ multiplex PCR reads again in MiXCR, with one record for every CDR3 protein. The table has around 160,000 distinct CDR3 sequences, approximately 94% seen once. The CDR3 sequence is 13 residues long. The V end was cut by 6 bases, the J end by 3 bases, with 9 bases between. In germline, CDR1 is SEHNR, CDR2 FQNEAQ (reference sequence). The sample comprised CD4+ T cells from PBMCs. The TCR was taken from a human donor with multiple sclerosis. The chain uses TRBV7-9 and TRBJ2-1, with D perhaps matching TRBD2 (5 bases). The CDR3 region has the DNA TGTGCCAGCAGGCCTAGCATCTACAATGAGCAGTTCTTC. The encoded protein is CASRPSIYNEQFF.